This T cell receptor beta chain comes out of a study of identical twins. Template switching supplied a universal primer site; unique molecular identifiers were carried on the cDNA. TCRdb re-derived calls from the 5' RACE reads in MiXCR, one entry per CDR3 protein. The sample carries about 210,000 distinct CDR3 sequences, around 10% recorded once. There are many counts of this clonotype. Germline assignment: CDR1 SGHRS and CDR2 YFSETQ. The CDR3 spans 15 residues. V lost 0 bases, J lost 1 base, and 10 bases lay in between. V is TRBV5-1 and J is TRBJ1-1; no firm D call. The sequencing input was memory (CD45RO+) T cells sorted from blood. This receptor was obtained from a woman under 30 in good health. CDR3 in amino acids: CASSLAAVKNTEAFF. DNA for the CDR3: TGCGCCAGCAGCTTGGCCGCAGTCAAGAACACTGAAGCTTTCTTT.